The entry that follows covers one T cell receptor beta chain sequence. This clonotype was detected many times. The specificity of this receptor is unknown. Per-nucleotide qualities are absent, and no much larger clonotype sits a single base away. The germline V gene specifies SGHVS as CDR1 and FQNEAQ as CDR2. The CDR3 spans 14 residues, from the cysteine through the phenylalanine. Kept here is only the CDR3 DNA, which spans 42 bases and is read in frame from base 1. V sheds 4 bases and J sheds 2 bases, leaving 12 bases between their ends. Sequencing instrument: Illumina HiSeq 2500. Quantitative 5'-RACE with molecular barcodes was the method used to prepare the TCR beta libraries. The published analysis was carried out like this. A new computational method, built on a probabilistic model of VDJ rearrangement, was used to identify disease-linked TCR variants. TCRdb reworked the public reads: Q25 trimming with fastp, MiXCR clone assembly, productive beta chains retained. CDR3 protein sequences are deduplicated, and each keeps its most common genes and DNA. The V and J calls were determined by TCRdb, not by the authors. This sample has around 140,000 distinct CDR3 sequences in its table, and about an eighth of those were observed once. The ten biggest clones cover about 4% of the sample.

The data derive from a study of CD8 T cells in ankylosing spondylitis (dated by TCRdb to the late 2010s). Some background on the complete study: To find TCR variants linked to disease, the study profiled T cell receptor beta repertoires in ankylosing spondylitis patients and healthy donors. The full study cohort comprised 25 ankylosing spondylitis patients and over a hundred healthy donors. Peripheral blood was sampled, and synovial fluid was also collected from ankylosing spondylitis patients. What the research found in general, with its limitations: Some of the motif variants had been reported before in the synovial fluid and blood of reactive arthritis patients, a finding that suggests common disease-initiation mechanisms. A CD8+ phenotype was shown by the disease-linked clones, which were found at relatively low frequencies in peripheral blood. Significant enrichment of the disease-linked clones was reported in matched synovial fluid samples from ankylosing spondylitis patients. Blood from ankylosing spondylitis patients appeared to be characterized by a TCR beta motif composed of 7 to 9 highly homologous amino acid variants.

The chain links TRBV7-8 with TRBJ2-7; no confident D gene assignment can be made. The source material was blood, either unsorted or a sorted T cell fraction (not recorded which). The origin of this receptor is a female donor with ankylosing spondylitis or in good health (not recorded which). The CDR3 sequence is CASSSPRLTYEQYF. The sequence in DNA is TGTGCCAGCAGCTCCCCCAGACTGACCTACGAGCAGTACTTC.